This T cell receptor beta chain was observed in a study of T-cell memory formation after mild COVID-19. About the research overall: Largely, TCR clusters stayed within a single donor. Study outcomes and limitations: Some clones that responded were present in memory (sampled pre-infection), which suggests cross-reactive memory joined. For contracting clones, CD4+ ones sat mainly in CM and EM, CD8+ in EMRA.

TCRdb used MiXCR to reprocess the 5' RACE reads, holding one entry per CDR3 protein. Among roughly 280,000 distinct CDR3 sequences listed, about 16% were seen once. This clonotype was detected a few times. The target antigen is unknown. This CDR3 is built from 16 residues. Germline loops: CDR1 SGHDT, CDR2 YYEEEE. V dropped 4 bases and J dropped 2; count of bases not matched to a gene: 5. Material: PBMCs or a T cell subset sorted from them (not recorded which). The sequence came from a man aged 18-30 years who had mild COVID-19 (a few samples of this study predate the infection). Cell type and time point are not known. This chain joins TRBV5-6 and TRBJ2-3, with TRBD2 matching over 12 bases. CDR3 in amino acids: CASSTGLAGTTDTQYF. In DNA, the CDR3 is TGTGCCAGCAGCACTGGACTAGCGGGGACCACAGATACGCAGTATTTT.